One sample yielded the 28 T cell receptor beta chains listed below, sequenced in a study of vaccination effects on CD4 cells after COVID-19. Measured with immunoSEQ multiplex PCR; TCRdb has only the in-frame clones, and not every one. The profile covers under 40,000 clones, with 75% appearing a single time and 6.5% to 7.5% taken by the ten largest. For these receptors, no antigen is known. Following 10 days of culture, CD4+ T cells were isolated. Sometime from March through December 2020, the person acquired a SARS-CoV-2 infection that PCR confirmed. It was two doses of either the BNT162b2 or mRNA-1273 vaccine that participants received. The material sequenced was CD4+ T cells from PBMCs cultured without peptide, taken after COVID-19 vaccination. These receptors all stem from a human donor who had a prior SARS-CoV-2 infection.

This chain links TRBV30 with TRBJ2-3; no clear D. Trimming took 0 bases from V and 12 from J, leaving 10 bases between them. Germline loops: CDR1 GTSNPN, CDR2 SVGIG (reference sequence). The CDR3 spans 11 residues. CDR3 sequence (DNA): TGTGCCTGGAGTGTAGCCGCCCCCCAGTATTTT. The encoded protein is CAWSVAAPQYF.

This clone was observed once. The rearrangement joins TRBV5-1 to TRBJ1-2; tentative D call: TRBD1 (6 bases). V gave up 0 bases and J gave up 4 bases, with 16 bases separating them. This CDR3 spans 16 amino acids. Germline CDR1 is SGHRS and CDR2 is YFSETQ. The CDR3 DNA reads TGCGCCAGCAGCTTGGTGGCAGGGGATCTTGGCTATGGCTACACCTTC. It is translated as CASSLVAGDLGYGYTF.

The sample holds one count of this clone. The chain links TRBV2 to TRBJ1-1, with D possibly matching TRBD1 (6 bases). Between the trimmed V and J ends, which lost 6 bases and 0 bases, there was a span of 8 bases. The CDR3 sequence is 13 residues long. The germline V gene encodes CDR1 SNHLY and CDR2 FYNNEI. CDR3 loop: CASRGTLNTEAFF. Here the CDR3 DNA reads TGTGCCAGCAGAGGGACATTGAACACTGAAGCTTTCTTT.

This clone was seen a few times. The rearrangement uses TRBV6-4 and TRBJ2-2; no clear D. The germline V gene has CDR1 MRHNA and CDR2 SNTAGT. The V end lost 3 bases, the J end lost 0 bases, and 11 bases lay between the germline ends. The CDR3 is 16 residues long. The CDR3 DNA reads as TGTGCCAGCAGTGATGGATACTTGCCGAACACCGGGGAGCTGTTTTTT. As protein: CASSDGYLPNTGELFF.

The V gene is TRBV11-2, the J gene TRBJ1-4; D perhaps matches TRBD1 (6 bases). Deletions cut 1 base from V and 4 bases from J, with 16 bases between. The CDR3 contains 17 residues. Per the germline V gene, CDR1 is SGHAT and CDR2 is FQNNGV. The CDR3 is CASSLVPVGGGNEKLFF. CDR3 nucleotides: TGTGCCAGCAGCTTAGTCCCTGTAGGGGGTGGTAATGAAAAACTGTTTTTT.

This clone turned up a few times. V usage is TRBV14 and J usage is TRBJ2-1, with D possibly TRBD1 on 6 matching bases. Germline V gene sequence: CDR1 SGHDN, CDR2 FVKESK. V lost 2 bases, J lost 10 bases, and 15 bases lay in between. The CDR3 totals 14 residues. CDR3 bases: TGTGCCAGCAGCCAACCAGGGTTTGGGACAGAGCAGTTCTTC. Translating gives CASSQPGFGTEQFF.

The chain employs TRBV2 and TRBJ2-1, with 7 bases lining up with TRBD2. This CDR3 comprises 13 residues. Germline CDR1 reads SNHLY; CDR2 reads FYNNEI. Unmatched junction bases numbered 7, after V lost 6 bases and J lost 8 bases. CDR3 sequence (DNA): TGTGCCAGCAGCGGCGGGAGCTTCGATGAGCAGTTCTTC. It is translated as CASSGGSFDEQFF.

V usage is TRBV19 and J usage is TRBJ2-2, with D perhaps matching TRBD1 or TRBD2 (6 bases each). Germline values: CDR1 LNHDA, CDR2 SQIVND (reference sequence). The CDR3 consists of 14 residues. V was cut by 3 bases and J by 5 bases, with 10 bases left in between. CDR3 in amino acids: CASSMEGTTGELFF. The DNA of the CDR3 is TGTGCCAGTAGTATGGAGGGGACAACCGGGGAGCTGTTTTTT.

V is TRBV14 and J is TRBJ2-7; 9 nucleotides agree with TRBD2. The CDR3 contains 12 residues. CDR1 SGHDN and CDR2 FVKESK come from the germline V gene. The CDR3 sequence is CVSGRNSYEQYF. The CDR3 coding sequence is TGTGTGAGCGGGAGGAACTCCTACGAGCAGTACTTC.

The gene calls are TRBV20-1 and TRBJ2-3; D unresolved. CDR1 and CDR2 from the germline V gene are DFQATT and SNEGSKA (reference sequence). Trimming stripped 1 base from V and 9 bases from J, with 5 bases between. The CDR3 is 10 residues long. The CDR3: CSARAETQYF. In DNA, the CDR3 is TGCAGTGCTAGAGCGGAGACGCAGTATTTT.

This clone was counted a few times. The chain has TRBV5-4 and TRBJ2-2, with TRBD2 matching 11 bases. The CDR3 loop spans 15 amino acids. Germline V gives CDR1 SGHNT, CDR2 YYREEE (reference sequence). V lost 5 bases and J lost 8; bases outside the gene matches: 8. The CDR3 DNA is TGTGCCAGCAGAGATAGCGGGAGGGCCGCAGGGGAGCTGTTTTTT. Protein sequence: CASRDSGRAAGELFF.

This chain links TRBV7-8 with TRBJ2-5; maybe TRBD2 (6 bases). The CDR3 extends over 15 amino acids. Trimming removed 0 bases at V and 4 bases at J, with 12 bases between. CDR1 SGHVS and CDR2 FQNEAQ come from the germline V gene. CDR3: CASSLAGERVETQYF. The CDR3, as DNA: TGTGCCAGCAGCTTAGCCGGGGAGCGGGTAGAGACCCAGTACTTC.

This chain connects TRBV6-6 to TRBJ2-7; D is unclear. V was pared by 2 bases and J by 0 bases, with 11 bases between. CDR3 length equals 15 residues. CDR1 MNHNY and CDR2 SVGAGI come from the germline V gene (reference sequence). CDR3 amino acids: CASSYPARHSYEQYF. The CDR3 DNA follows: TGTGCCAGCAGTTACCCGGCCCGACACTCCTACGAGCAGTACTTC.

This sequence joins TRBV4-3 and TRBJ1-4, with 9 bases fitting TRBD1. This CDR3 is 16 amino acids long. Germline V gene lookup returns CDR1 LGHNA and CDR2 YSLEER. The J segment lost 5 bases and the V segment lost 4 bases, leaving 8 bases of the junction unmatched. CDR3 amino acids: CASSPGQGRGNEKLFF. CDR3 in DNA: TGCGCCAGCAGCCCTGGACAGGGGAGAGGGAATGAAAAACTGTTTTTT.

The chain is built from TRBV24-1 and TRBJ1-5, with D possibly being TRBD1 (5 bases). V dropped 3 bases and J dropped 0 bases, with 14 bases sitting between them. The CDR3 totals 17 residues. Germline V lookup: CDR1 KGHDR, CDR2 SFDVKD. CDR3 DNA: TGTGCCACCAGTGATCCGCGGATAGACAGTAGCAATCAGCCCCAGCATTTT. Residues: CATSDPRIDSSNQPQHF.

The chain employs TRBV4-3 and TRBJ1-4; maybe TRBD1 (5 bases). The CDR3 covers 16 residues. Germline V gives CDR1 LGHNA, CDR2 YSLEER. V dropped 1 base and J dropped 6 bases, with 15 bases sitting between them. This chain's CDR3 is CASSQGASGGDEKLFF. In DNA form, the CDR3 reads TGCGCCAGCAGCCAAGGTGCGTCCGGAGGGGATGAAAAACTGTTTTTT.

The CDR3, as DNA: TGTGCCAGCAGCTTAGTGGAAAGCACAGATACGCAGTATTTT. Translation: CASSLVESTDTQYF. V gene TRBV7-2 combines with J gene TRBJ2-3; D unresolved. The V end was cut by 1 base, the J end by 0 bases, with 5 bases between. The germline gives CDR1 SGHTA, CDR2 FQGNSA. The CDR3 is 14 residues long.

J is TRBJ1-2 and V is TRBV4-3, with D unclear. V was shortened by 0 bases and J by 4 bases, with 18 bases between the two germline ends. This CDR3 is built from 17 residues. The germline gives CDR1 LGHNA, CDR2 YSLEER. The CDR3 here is CASSQDLWSASGYGYTF. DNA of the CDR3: TGCGCCAGCAGCCAAGATCTTTGGTCAGCTTCTGGCTATGGCTACACCTTC.

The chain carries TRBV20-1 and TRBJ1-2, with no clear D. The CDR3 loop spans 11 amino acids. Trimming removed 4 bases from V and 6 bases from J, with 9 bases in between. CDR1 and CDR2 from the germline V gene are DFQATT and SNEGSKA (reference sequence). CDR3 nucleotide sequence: TGCAGTGCTATCGCCTTGAATGGCTACACCTTC. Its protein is CSAIALNGYTF.

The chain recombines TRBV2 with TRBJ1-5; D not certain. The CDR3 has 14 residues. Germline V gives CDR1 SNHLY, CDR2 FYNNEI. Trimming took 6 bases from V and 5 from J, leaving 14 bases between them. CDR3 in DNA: TGTGCCAGCAGAGAGGACGGATTACATCAGCCCCAGCATTTT. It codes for CASREDGLHQPQHF.

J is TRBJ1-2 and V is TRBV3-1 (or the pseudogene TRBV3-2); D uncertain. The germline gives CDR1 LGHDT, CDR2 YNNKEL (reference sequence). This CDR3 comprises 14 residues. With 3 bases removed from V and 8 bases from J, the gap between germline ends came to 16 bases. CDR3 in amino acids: CASSHHSSAGGYTF. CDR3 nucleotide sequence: TGTGCCAGCAGCCATCACAGCTCCGCGGGAGGCTACACCTTC.

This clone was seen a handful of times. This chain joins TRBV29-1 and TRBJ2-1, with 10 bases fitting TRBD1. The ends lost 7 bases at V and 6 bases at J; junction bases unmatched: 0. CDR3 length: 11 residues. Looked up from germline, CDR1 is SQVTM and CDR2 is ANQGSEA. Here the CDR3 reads CSGDRGNEQFF. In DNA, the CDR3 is TGCAGCGGGGACAGGGGCAATGAGCAGTTCTTC.

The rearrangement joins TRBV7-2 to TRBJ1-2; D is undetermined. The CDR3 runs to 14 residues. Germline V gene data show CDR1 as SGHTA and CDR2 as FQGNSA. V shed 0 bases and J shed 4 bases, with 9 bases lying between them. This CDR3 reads CASSLATIPYGYTF. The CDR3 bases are TGTGCCAGCAGCTTAGCGACAATCCCCTATGGCTACACCTTC.

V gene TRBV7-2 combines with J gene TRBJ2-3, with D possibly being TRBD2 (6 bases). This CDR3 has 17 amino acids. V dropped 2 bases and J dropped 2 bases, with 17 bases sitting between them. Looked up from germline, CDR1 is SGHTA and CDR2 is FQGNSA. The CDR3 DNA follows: TGTGCCAGCAGCTTACAGGGCGGGGCTGCCTCCACAGATACGCAGTATTTT. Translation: CASSLQGGAASTDTQYF.

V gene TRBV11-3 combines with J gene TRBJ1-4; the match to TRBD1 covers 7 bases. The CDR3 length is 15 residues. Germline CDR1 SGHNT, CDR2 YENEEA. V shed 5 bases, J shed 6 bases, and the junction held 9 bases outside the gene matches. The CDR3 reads CASSGTGTVYEKLFF. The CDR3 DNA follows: TGTGCCAGCAGCGGGACCGGGACAGTCTATGAAAAACTGTTTTTT.

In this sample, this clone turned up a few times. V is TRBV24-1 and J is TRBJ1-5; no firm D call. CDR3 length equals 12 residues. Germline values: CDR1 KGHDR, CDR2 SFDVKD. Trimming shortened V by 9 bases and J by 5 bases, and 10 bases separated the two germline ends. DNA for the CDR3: TGTGCCACCCCTCGGGAGCATCAGCCCCAGCATTTT. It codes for CATPREHQPQHF.

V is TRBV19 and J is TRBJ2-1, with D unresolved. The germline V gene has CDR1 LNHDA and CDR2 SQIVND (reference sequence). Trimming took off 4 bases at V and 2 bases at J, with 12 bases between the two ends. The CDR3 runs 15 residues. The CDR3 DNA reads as TGTGCCAGTAGTAAGGTTGGTGGTACCTACAATGAGCAGTTCTTC. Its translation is CASSKVGGTYNEQFF.

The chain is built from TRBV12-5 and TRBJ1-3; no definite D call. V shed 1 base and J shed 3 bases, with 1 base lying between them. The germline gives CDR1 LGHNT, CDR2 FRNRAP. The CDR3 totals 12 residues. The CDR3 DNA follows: TGTGCTAGTGGTTTGGGTGGAAACACCATATATTTT. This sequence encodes CASGLGGNTIYF.